What follows are 14 T cell receptor beta chains derived from one specimen sequenced in a study of T cell responses to AZD1222 COVID-19 vaccine. The repertoire was sequenced with immunoSEQ multiplex PCR; TCRdb's copy has only in-frame clones and lacks some. Seen here are some 200,000 clones, more than 75% observed once, and the top ten hold 0.75% to 1%. This specimen consisted of peripheral blood, obtained on day 0 of AZD1222 vaccination. These receptors came from an adult in good health.

The rearrangement joins TRBV18 to TRBJ1-4; 7 positions match TRBD1. The CDR3 has 15 amino acids. Germline loops: CDR1 KGHSH, CDR2 LQKENI. Germline trimming cut 3 bases from V and 5 bases from J; bases unmatched to any gene: 6. This CDR3 is CASSPRQGPNEKLFF. CDR3 sequence (DNA): TGTGCCAGCTCACCCCGACAGGGCCCGAATGAAAAACTGTTTTTT.

The chain couples TRBV7-9 to TRBJ2-7; 14 nucleotides line up with TRBD2. CDR3 length: 15 amino acids. Per the germline V gene, CDR1 is SEHNR and CDR2 is FQNEAQ (reference sequence). V lost 4 bases, J lost 5 bases, and 4 bases stayed unmatched. The CDR3 region is CASSSPTSGGDEQYF. The CDR3 bases are TGTGCCAGCAGCTCTCCGACTAGCGGGGGGGACGAGCAGTACTTC.

V usage is TRBV2 and J usage is TRBJ1-1; perhaps TRBD1 as D (5 bases). This CDR3 contains 14 residues. V was shortened by 2 bases and J by 5 bases, with 12 bases between the two germline ends. CDR1 is SNHLY, CDR2 FYNNEI, per germline. CDR3 protein: CASSENPGRTEAFF. The CDR3 DNA sequence: TGTGCCAGCAGTGAAAACCCAGGGCGGACTGAAGCTTTCTTT.

A word on this clone: The sample holds other DNA sequences that translate to the same CDR3. The genes are TRBV9 and TRBJ1-1; D is unclear. This CDR3 has 13 residues. Trimming shortened V by 0 bases and J by 2 bases, and 5 bases separated the two germline ends. CDR1 is SGDLS and CDR2 is YYNGEE in the germline V gene. CDR3 DNA: TGTGCCAGCAGCGTAGTCCTTAACACTGAAGCTTTCTTT. Its translation: CASSVVLNTEAFF.

The chain carries TRBV27 and TRBJ2-7; D is unclear. V was cut by 6 bases and J by 6 bases, with 9 bases left in between. The CDR3 loop spans 11 amino acids. Germline assignment: CDR1 MNHEY and CDR2 SMNVEV (reference sequence). The CDR3: CASSSGFEQYF. DNA of the CDR3: TGTGCCAGCAGCTCCGGGTTCGAGCAGTACTTC.

The chain links TRBV2 to TRBJ1-6; 8 bases align to TRBD1. Losses at the gene ends were 9 bases for V and 7 bases for J; bases not matched to a gene: 11. CDR1 and CDR2 (germline): SNHLY, FYNNEI. CDR3 size: 15 residues. The CDR3, as DNA: TGTGCCAGGCCTGGACAGGGTGAGGCGAATTCACCCCTCCACTTT. Encoded protein: CARPGQGEANSPLHF.

The chain recombines TRBV28 with TRBJ1-1; no definite D call. CDR1 is MDHEN and CDR2 is SYDVKM in the germline V gene. V was clipped by 3 bases and J by 4 bases, with 9 bases between them. CDR3 length: 13 residues. The CDR3 region is CASSFLEGTEAFF. CDR3 DNA: TGTGCCAGCAGTTTTCTTGAAGGCACTGAAGCTTTCTTT.

V is TRBV5-1 and J is TRBJ2-7; D may be TRBD2 (6 bases). The ends were cut back, 4 bases at V and 4 bases at J, with 21 bases in the middle. Germline assignment: CDR1 SGHRS and CDR2 YFSETQ. The CDR3 sequence is 16 residues long. CDR3 region: CASSPGGMTIGYEQYF. CDR3 bases: TGCGCCAGCAGCCCCGGAGGGATGACAATTGGTTACGAGCAGTACTTC.

This clone is a singleton in its sample. This sequence joins TRBV18 and TRBJ1-5; 7 bases fit TRBD1. The CDR3 contains 18 residues. The V gene end was trimmed by 1 base and the J gene end by 0 bases; junction bases not matched to a gene: 9. The germline V gene encodes CDR1 KGHSH and CDR2 LQKENI. The CDR3 nucleotides are TGTGCCAGCTCACCACAGGGGGCCTCTCTTTATAGCAATCAGCCCCAGCATTTT. As protein: CASSPQGASLYSNQPQHF.

The chain uses TRBV28 and TRBJ1-2; no clear D. Germline V gene sequence: CDR1 MDHEN, CDR2 SYDVKM. The CDR3 has 14 residues. Trimming pared 5 bases from V and 0 bases from J, leaving 10 bases between. The CDR3 is CASSPDNANYGYTF. The CDR3 DNA reads as TGTGCCAGCAGTCCAGACAACGCTAACTATGGCTACACCTTC.

This chain uses TRBV12-5 with TRBJ1-2, with 7 bases aligning to TRBD1. V shed 7 bases, J shed 1 base, and the junction held 9 bases outside the gene matches. This CDR3 comprises 15 residues. Germline V CDR1 and CDR2: LGHNT, FRNRAP. Here the CDR3 DNA reads TGTGCTAGTGACCAGGGGGTAGTATTTAACTATGGCTACACCTTC. This encodes CASDQGVVFNYGYTF.

The chain joins TRBV6-2 or TRBV6-3 to TRBJ2-7, with 9 bases lining up with TRBD1. Per the germline V gene, CDR1 is MNHEY and CDR2 is SVGEGT. Trimming took 0 bases from V and 1 from J; bases not matched to a gene: 7. The CDR3 is made up of 17 amino acids. The CDR3: CASSYSIPGQGSYEQYF. In nucleotides, the CDR3 is TGTGCCAGCAGTTACTCGATACCGGGACAGGGATCCTACGAGCAGTACTTC.

This clone has only a few counts. The chain joins TRBV7-8 to TRBJ2-3, with 7 bases fitting TRBD1. Germline V CDR1 and CDR2: SGHVS, FQNEAQ. Trimming took 5 bases from V and 0 from J; bases not matched to a gene: 5. CDR3 length equals 15 residues. The CDR3 DNA sequence: TGTGCCAGCAGCATAGGACAGGCTAGCACAGATACGCAGTATTTT. Translated: CASSIGQASTDTQYF.

The rearrangement joins TRBV19 to TRBJ1-2; D possibly corresponds to TRBD1 (5 bases). Looked up from germline, CDR1 is LNHDA and CDR2 is SQIVND (reference sequence). V lost 10 bases and J lost 0, with 15 bases in between. CDR3 length equals 14 residues. CDR3 region: CATFTGEANYGYTF. CDR3 in DNA: TGTGCCACCTTCACAGGTGAAGCTAACTATGGCTACACCTTC. Based on the CDR3 plus reference TRBV19 and TRBJ1-2, the full variable domain is DGGITQSPKYLFRKEGQNVTLSCEQNLNHDAMYWYRQDPGQGLRLIYYSQIVNDFQKGDIAEGYSVSREKKESFPLTVTSAQKNPTAFYLCATFTGEANYGYTFGSGTRLTVV.